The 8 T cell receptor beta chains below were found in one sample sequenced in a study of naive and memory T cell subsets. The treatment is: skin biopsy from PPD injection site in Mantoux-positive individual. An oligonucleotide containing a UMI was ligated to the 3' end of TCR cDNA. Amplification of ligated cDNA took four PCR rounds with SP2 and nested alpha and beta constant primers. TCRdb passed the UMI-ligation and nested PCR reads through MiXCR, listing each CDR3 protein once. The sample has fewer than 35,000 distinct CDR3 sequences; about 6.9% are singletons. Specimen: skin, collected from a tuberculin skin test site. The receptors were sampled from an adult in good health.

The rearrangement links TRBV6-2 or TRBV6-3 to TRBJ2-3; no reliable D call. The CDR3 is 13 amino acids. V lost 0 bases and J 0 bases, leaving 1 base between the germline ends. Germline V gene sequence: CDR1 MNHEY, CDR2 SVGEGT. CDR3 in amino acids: CASSYSSTDTQYF. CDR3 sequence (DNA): TGTGCCAGCAGTTACTCTAGCACAGATACGCAGTATTTT.

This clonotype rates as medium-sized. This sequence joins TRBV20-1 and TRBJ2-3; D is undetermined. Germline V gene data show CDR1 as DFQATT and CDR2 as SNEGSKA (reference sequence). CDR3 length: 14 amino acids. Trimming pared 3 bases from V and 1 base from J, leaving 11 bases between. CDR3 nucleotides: TGCAGTGCTAGTCCGGTGTCAGGCACAGATACGCAGTATTTT. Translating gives CSASPVSGTDTQYF.

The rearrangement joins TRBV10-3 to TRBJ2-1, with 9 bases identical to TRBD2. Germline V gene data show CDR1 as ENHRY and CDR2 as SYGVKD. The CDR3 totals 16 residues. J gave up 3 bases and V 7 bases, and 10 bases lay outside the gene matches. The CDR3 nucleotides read TGTGCCATCAAGAGCGGCGGGGGGGCCTACTACAATGAGCAGTTCTTC. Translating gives CAIKSGGGAYYNEQFF.

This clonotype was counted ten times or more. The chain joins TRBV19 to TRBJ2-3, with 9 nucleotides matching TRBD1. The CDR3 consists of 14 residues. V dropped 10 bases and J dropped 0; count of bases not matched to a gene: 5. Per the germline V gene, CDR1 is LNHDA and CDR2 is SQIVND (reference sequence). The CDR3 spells CATRTGVSTDTQYF. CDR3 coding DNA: TGTGCCACTCGGACAGGGGTTAGCACAGATACGCAGTATTTT.

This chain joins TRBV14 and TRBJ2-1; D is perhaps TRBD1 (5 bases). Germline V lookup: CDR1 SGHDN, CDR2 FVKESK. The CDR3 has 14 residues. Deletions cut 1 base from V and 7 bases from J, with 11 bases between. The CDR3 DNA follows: TGTGCCAGCAGCCAAGTATTTAGGGGAAATGAGCAGTTCTTC. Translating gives CASSQVFRGNEQFF.

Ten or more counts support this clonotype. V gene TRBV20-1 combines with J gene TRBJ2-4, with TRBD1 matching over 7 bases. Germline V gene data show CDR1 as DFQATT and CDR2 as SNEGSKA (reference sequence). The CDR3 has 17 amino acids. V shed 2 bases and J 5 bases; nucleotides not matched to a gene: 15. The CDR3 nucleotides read TGCAGTGCTAGATCCGACCTATCGACAGGGTTCCAAAACATTCAGTACTTC. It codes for CSARSDLSTGFQNIQYF.

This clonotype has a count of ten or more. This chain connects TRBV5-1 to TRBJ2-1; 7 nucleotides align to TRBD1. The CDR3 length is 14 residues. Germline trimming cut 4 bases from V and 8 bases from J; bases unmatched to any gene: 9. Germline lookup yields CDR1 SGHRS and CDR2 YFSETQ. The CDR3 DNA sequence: TGCGCCAGCAGCCTCACAGGGGAATCATATGAGCAGTTCTTC. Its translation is CASSLTGESYEQFF. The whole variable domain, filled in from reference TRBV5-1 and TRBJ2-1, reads KAGVTQTPRYLIKTRGQQVTLSCSPISGHRSVSWYQQTPGQGLQFLFEYFSETQRNKGNFPGRFSGRQFSNSRSEMNVSTLELGDSALYLCASSLTGESYEQFFGPGTRLTVL.

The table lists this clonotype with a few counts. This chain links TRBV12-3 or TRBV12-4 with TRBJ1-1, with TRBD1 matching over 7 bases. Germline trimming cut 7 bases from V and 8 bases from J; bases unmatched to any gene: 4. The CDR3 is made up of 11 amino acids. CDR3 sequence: CASTLGQEAFF. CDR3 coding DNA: TGTGCCAGCACCCTGGGACAGGAAGCTTTCTTT.